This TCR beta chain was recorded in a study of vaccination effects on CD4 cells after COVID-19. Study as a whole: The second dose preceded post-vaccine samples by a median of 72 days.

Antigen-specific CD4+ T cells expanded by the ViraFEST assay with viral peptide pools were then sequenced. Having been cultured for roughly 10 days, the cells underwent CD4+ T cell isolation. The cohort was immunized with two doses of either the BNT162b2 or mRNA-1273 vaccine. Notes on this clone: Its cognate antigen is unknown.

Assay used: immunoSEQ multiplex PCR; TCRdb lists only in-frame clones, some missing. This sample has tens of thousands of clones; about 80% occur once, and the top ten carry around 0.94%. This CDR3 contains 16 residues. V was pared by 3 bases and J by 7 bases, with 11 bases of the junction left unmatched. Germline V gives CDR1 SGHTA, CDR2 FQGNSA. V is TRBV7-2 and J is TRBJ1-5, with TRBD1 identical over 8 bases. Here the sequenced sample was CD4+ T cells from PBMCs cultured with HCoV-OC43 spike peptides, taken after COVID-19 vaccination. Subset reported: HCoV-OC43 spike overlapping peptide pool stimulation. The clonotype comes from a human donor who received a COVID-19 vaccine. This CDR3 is CASSLETGAGRQPQHF. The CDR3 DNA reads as TGTGCCAGCAGCTTGGAGACAGGGGCGGGTAGACAGCCCCAGCATTTT.